The 25 T cell receptor beta chains below come from one sample, sequenced in a study of blood T cell repertoires in COVID-19. The table came from immunoSEQ multiplex PCR; TCRdb's copy has only in-frame clones and leaves some out. The sample gives a few hundred thousand clones, approximately 85% of which show up once; more than 2% is in the top ten. Source material: peripheral blood. The receptors shown here come from a woman in her 70s with COVID-19, enrolled during active disease.

V and J are TRBV7-8 and TRBJ1-5; no reliable D call. Trimming cost V 0 bases and J 4 bases, with 13 bases left between them. The CDR3 runs 16 residues. Germline-derived CDR1 and CDR2 are SGHVS and FQNEAQ. The DNA for the CDR3 is TGTGCCAGCAGCTTAGCCCGGGTTGCTCTGAATCAGCCCCAGCATTTT. Protein: CASSLARVALNQPQHF.

The V call is TRBV9, the J call TRBJ2-1, with 10 bases matching TRBD1. Trimming removed 0 bases from V and 9 bases from J; junction bases left unmatched: 6. The germline V gene encodes CDR1 SGDLS and CDR2 YYNGEE. CDR3 size: 15 residues. CDR3 DNA: TGTGCCAGCAGCGTAGCGACAGGGGGCTATCGTGAGCAGTTCTTC. It yields the protein CASSVATGGYREQFF.

This clone was recorded once. CDR3 amino acids: CASTSSGQGFQPQHF. The DNA of the CDR3 is TGTGCCAGCACAAGCTCGGGACAGGGGTTTCAGCCCCAGCATTTT. The genes are TRBV2 and TRBJ1-5; 10 nucleotides align to TRBD1. The CDR3 sequence is 15 residues long. V shed 7 bases, J shed 6 bases, and the junction held 9 bases outside the gene matches. CDR1 and CDR2 (germline): SNHLY, FYNNEI. Full variable domain (remainder filled in from reference TRBV2 and TRBJ1-5): EPEVTQTPSHQVTQMGQEVILRCVPISNHLYFYWYRQILGQKVEFLVSFYNNEISEKSEIFDDQFSVERPDGSNFTLKIRSTKLEDSAMYFCASTSSGQGFQPQHFGDGTRLSIL.

The rearrangement links TRBV6-6 to TRBJ1-5; D might be TRBD1 (5 bases). The CDR3 length is 15 residues. The germline gives CDR1 MNHNY, CDR2 SVGAGI (reference sequence). The V gene lost 2 bases and the J gene lost 11 bases, with 19 bases spanning the gap. The CDR3 loop is CASSYLDSTREAQHF. CDR3 DNA: TGTGCCAGCAGTTACCTCGACAGTACCCGCGAGGCCCAGCATTTT.

The J gene is TRBJ1-2, the V gene TRBV24-1; the D gene is possibly TRBD1 (6 bases). Germline V gives CDR1 KGHDR, CDR2 SFDVKD. There are 14 residues in the CDR3. V was trimmed by 3 bases and J by 8 bases, leaving 15 bases between them. The CDR3 DNA reads as TGTGCCACCAGTGATACCCGGGACACCACGGGCTACACCTTC. Translated, it gives CATSDTRDTTGYTF.

The rearrangement links TRBV11-1 to TRBJ2-7; 9 nucleotides match TRBD1. Losses at the gene ends were 5 bases for V and 2 bases for J; bases not matched to a gene: 1. Germline V gene sequence: CDR1 SGHAT, CDR2 FQDESV (reference sequence). The CDR3 contains 13 residues. The DNA for the CDR3 is TGTGCCAGCAGCCGGACAGGGGCCTACGAGCAGTACTTC. It codes for CASSRTGAYEQYF.

This clone turned up a few times. V is TRBV6-1 and J is TRBJ1-2, with 7 positions matching TRBD1. CDR3 length: 14 residues. Germline V gene sequence: CDR1 MNHNS, CDR2 SASEGT. V was pared by 2 bases and J by 8 bases, with 8 bases of the junction left unmatched. CDR3 loop: CASSESWTGGGYTF. The CDR3 region has the DNA TGTGCCAGCAGTGAAAGTTGGACAGGAGGCGGCTACACCTTC.

The chain uses TRBV7-8 and TRBJ2-1; D not certain. The CDR3 consists of 14 residues. Germline V gene lookup returns CDR1 SGHVS and CDR2 FQNEAQ. Trimming took 5 bases from V and 2 from J, leaving 10 bases between them. The CDR3 DNA sequence: TGTGCCAGCAGCCACTCCATGACCTACAATGAGCAGTTCTTC. It yields the protein CASSHSMTYNEQFF.

This chain connects TRBV19 to TRBJ1-5, with D perhaps TRBD1 (5 bases). This CDR3 comprises 13 residues. Between the trimmed V and J ends, which lost 0 bases and 10 bases, there was a span of 10 bases. The germline gives CDR1 LNHDA, CDR2 SQIVND (reference sequence). The CDR3 reads CASSIDGRGPQHF. The DNA of the CDR3 is TGTGCCAGTAGTATAGATGGTAGGGGTCCCCAGCATTTT.

J is TRBJ2-1 and V is TRBV9; 9 positions agree with TRBD2. The CDR3 sequence is 16 residues long. J lost 9 bases, V lost 3 bases, and 13 bases had no gene match. From germline, CDR1 is SGDLS and CDR2 YYNGEE. In DNA form, the CDR3 reads TGTGCCAGCAGCGCCGCGGCGGGGGGGCCAGTTTTTGAGCAGTTCTTC. Residues: CASSAAAGGPVFEQFF.

This clone has only a few counts. The rearrangement joins TRBV18 to TRBJ1-2; 7 bases fit TRBD1. CDR1 is KGHSH and CDR2 is LQKENI in the germline V gene. The CDR3 runs to 12 residues. V dropped 6 bases and J dropped 10; count of bases not matched to a gene: 8. The DNA of the CDR3 is TGTGCCAGCTCGCTCTACACAGGGGTCTACACCTTC. Protein product: CASSLYTGVYTF.

CDR3 sequence (DNA): TGTGCCAGCAGCCCTCGACAGTCCGGGGAGCTGTTTTTT. Translated, it gives CASSPRQSGELFF. The chain employs TRBV3-1 (or the pseudogene TRBV3-2) and TRBJ2-2, with D possibly being TRBD1 (5 bases). The CDR3 totals 13 residues. The germline V and J ends were trimmed by 4 bases and 6 bases, with 9 bases remaining between them. Germline assignment: CDR1 LGHDT and CDR2 YNNKEL (reference sequence).

The rearrangement joins TRBV2 to TRBJ1-2; 9 bases align to TRBD1. The length of the CDR3 is 14 residues. The germline gives CDR1 SNHLY, CDR2 FYNNEI. Trimming at V came to 7 bases and at J to 2 bases, leaving 5 bases not matched to a gene. This chain's CDR3 is CASIGTGWNYGYTF. As DNA, the CDR3 is TGTGCCAGCATCGGGACAGGGTGGAACTATGGCTACACCTTC.

The V and J genes are TRBV4-3 and TRBJ1-1; 11 bases align to TRBD1. Germline V gene lookup returns CDR1 LGHNA and CDR2 YSLEER. V lost 1 base, J lost 4 bases, and 2 bases stayed unmatched. The CDR3 has 15 amino acids. The CDR3 nucleotides are TGCGCCAGCAGCCAAGTTGGGACAGGGGGCACTGAAGCTTTCTTT. It encodes CASSQVGTGGTEAFF.

The CDR3 nucleotides are TGCGCCAGCAGCCAAGAGTGGGGCGCCAATTCACCCCTCCACTTT. Protein product: CASSQEWGANSPLHF. This chain connects TRBV4-3 to TRBJ1-6, with D tentatively TRBD1 (5 bases). The V end lost 0 bases, the J end lost 7 bases, and 10 bases lay between the germline ends. Looked up from germline, CDR1 is LGHNA and CDR2 is YSLEER. The CDR3 covers 15 residues.

This chain connects TRBV29-1 to TRBJ1-2, with D maybe TRBD1 (5 bases). The CDR3 is 13 residues long. V was trimmed by 7 bases and J by 2 bases, leaving 14 bases between them. Germline V gene data show CDR1 as SQVTM and CDR2 as ANQGSEA. Here the CDR3 reads CSAGGGPNYGYTF. The CDR3 nucleotides are TGCAGCGCCGGGGGGGGTCCCAACTATGGCTACACCTTC.

The J gene is TRBJ2-3, the V gene TRBV5-1; the match to TRBD2 covers 7 bases. The V and J ends lost 2 bases and 2 bases, in that order; junction bases with no gene match: 5. The germline CDR1 and CDR2 sequences are SGHRS and YFSETQ. This CDR3 is 15 amino acids long. The CDR3 bases are TGCGCCAGCAGCTTCGGGGGGAGCTACACAGATACGCAGTATTTT. Translating it yields CASSFGGSYTDTQYF.

The chain is built from TRBV5-4 and TRBJ1-1; 7 nucleotides match TRBD1. The CDR3 is 16 amino acids. In germline, CDR1 is SGHNT, CDR2 YYREEE (reference sequence). V lost 4 bases and J lost 5; bases outside the gene matches: 14. CDR3 protein: CASSLQGDRVGTEAFF. In DNA form, the CDR3 reads TGTGCCAGCAGCCTCCAGGGCGACAGGGTGGGAACTGAAGCTTTCTTT.

The chain links TRBV5-4 to TRBJ2-1; 16 bases agree with TRBD2. Germline CDR1 reads SGHNT; CDR2 reads YYREEE (reference sequence). The CDR3 is 17 amino acids. The V and J ends lost 0 bases and 6 bases, in that order; junction bases with no gene match: 3. CDR3 in DNA: TGTGCCAGCAGCTTGGACGGGACTAGCGGGAGGGGCAATGAGCAGTTCTTC. As protein: CASSLDGTSGRGNEQFF.

This chain uses TRBV19 with TRBJ1-2; 9 nucleotides match TRBD1. There are 13 residues in the CDR3. V shed 7 bases, J shed 9 bases, and the junction held 9 bases outside the gene matches. CDR1 LNHDA and CDR2 SQIVND come from the germline V gene (reference sequence). CDR3 loop: CASNHRDRDSYTF. As DNA, the CDR3 is TGTGCCAGTAACCACCGGGACAGGGATAGCTACACCTTC.

This clone showed up just once. The chain uses TRBV12-5 and TRBJ2-7, with 11 nucleotides matching TRBD1. Unmatched junction bases numbered 3, after V lost 5 bases and J lost 3 bases. CDR1 is LGHNT and CDR2 is FRNRAP in the germline V gene. The CDR3 totals 14 residues. The CDR3 DNA reads as TGTGCTAGTGGTCCCGGGACAGGGGGCTACGAGCAGTACTTC. Translation: CASGPGTGGYEQYF.

This clone was seen a single time. The chain joins TRBV9 to TRBJ1-1, with D tentatively TRBD1 (6 bases). V lost 4 bases and J lost 1, with 14 bases in between. Germline values: CDR1 SGDLS, CDR2 YYNGEE. This CDR3 contains 15 residues. For the CDR3, the DNA is TGTGCCAGCAGCTCAGAAGGGGGACAGAACACTGAAGCTTTCTTT. It codes for CASSSEGGQNTEAFF.

This rearrangement joins TRBV27 to TRBJ2-7; D remains ambiguous. Trimming left V 4 bases short and J 0 bases short, with 10 bases between. Germline lookup yields CDR1 MNHEY and CDR2 SMNVEV (reference sequence). The CDR3 length is 14 residues. The CDR3, as DNA: TGTGCCAGCAGTTCCACAAGTACCTCCTACGAGCAGTACTTC. Translation: CASSSTSTSYEQYF.

The rearrangement uses TRBV7-9 and TRBJ1-2; D call uncertain. The length of the CDR3 is 14 residues. V was cut by 5 bases and J by 4 bases, with 14 bases left in between. Looked up from germline, CDR1 is SEHNR and CDR2 is FQNEAQ (reference sequence). The CDR3 loop reads CASSVQPGTYGYTF. CDR3 DNA sequence: TGTGCCAGCAGCGTGCAGCCAGGAACCTATGGCTACACCTTC. The whole variable domain, remainder taken from reference TRBV7-9 and TRBJ1-2, is DTGVSQNPRHKITKRGQNVTFRCDPISEHNRLYWYRQTLGQGPEFLTYFQNEAQLEKSRLLSDRFSAERPKGSFSTLEIQRTEQGDSAMYLCASSVQPGTYGYTFGSGTRLTVV.

The CDR3 reads CASSQEVSSGGAEQFF. DNA of the CDR3: TGTGCCAGCAGCCAAGAGGTGTCTAGCGGGGGGGCGGAGCAGTTCTTC. This chain links TRBV4-2 with TRBJ2-1; 12 bases map to TRBD2. Per the germline V gene, CDR1 is LGHNA and CDR2 is YNFKEQ. The V and J ends lost 0 bases and 10 bases, in that order; junction bases with no gene match: 7. This CDR3 is built from 16 residues.